A selection of T cell receptor beta chains follows, all from one sample in a study of OX40 agonist ivuxolimab in advanced cancers. The assay was immunoSEQ multiplex PCR, and TCRdb's table has in-frame clones only and misses some. The sample includes some 69,000 clones, about 88% of them seen just once. The sample consisted of CD4+ or CD8+ T cells sorted from blood, taken in a trial of the OX40 agonist ivuxolimab. Receptors were obtained from an adult with an advanced solid tumor such as melanoma, head and neck, liver or kidney cancer. Both conserved end residues are part of each CDR3. The D gene is left open where the match is weak. Expanded clones get a size class; other rows say once, few or many, or leave the size out.

cdr3_length d_call clone_size j_call v_call cdr3_aa cdr3_nt
15 TRBD1 . TRBJ2-2 TRBV2 CASRGTGVNTGELFF TGTGCCAGCAGGGGGACAGGGGTGAACACCGGGGAGCTGTTTTTT
12 . . TRBJ2-4 TRBV7-9 CASSDRENIQYF TGTGCCAGCAGCGACAGAGAAAACATTCAGTACTTC
15 TRBD2 . TRBJ2-2 TRBV7-2 CASSLTSGLTGELFF TGTGCCAGCAGCCTGACTAGCGGACTCACCGGGGAGCTGTTTTTT
13 TRBD1 . TRBJ2-5 TRBV7-2 CASSLQGDQTQYF TGTGCCAGCAGTTTACAGGGGGATCAGACCCAGTACTTC
16 . few TRBJ2-4 TRBV4-1 CASSQGPPRAKNIQYF TGCGCCAGCAGCCAAGGGCCCCCTAGAGCCAAAAACATTCAGTACTTC
14 . . TRBJ2-1 TRBV5-1 CASSLSTGSNEQFF TGCGCCAGCAGCTTGTCGACCGGGAGCAATGAGCAGTTCTTC
13 . . TRBJ1-1 TRBV6-5 CASSSGEDTEAFF TGTGCCAGCAGTTCAGGGGAGGACACTGAAGCTTTCTTT
13 TRBD1 . TRBJ1-2 TRBV19 CASSLGQGYGYTF TGTGCCAGTAGTTTGGGACAGGGCTATGGCTACACCTTC
20 . . TRBJ2-2 TRBV21-1 CASSKFPKLRLAGNTGELFF TGTGCCAGCAGCAAATTTCCAAAACTCCGACTAGCGGGAAACACCGGGGAGCTGTTTTTT
13 . . TRBJ1-1 TRBV12-5 CASGLEIGGKAFF TGTGCTAGTGGTTTGGAGATTGGGGGGAAAGCTTTCTTT
15 . . TRBJ1-2 TRBV6-1 CASSSITGGNYGYTF TGTGCCAGCAGTTCGATTACAGGAGGGAACTATGGCTACACCTTC
16 . once TRBJ1-2 TRBV14 CASSQEGPWGDYGYTF TGTGCCAGCAGCCAAGAGGGGCCGTGGGGGGACTATGGCTACACCTTC
15 . . TRBJ1-1 TRBV6-6 CASSYSGYKNTEAFF TGTGCCAGCAGTTACTCGGGCTACAAGAACACTGAAGCTTTCTTT
14 . once TRBJ2-3 TRBV5-4 CASSGTRSTDTQYF TGTGCCAGCAGCGGTACACGTAGCACAGATACGCAGTATTTT
16 . . TRBJ1-4 TRBV9 CASSPNGRGQNEKLFF TGTGCCAGCAGCCCAAACGGGAGAGGCCAGAATGAAAAACTGTTTTTT
15 . . TRBJ1-2 TRBV5-4 CASSPQGPFNYGYTF TGTGCCAGCAGCCCACAGGGTCCCTTTAACTATGGCTACACCTTC
16 TRBD2 few TRBJ2-3 TRBV2 CASKILAGGPGDTQYF TGTGCCAGCAAGATTTTAGCGGGAGGGCCAGGGGATACGCAGTATTTT
14 . . TRBJ1-5 TRBV19 CASSIAQETEPQHF TGTGCCAGTAGTATAGCTCAGGAGACGGAGCCCCAGCATTTT
15 TRBD1 . TRBJ2-5 TRBV5-4 CASSLRQGVGETQYF TGTGCCAGCAGCCTACGACAGGGGGTAGGAGAGACCCAGTACTTC
13 . few TRBJ2-2 TRBV11-3 CASSFLGPGELFF TGTGCCAGCAGCTTTCTAGGACCCGGGGAGCTGTTTTTT
16 TRBD1 . TRBJ1-1 TRBV19 CASSIRTGDSNTEAFF TGTGCCAGTAGTATACGGACAGGAGACTCGAACACTGAAGCTTTCTTT
15 . . TRBJ1-1 TRBV4-1 CASSQGMKMNTEAFF TGCGCCAGCAGCCAAGGGATGAAGATGAACACTGAAGCTTTCTTT
17 TRBD1 . TRBJ2-7 TRBV28 CASSLNVGQGETYEQYF TGTGCCAGCAGTTTAAACGTAGGACAGGGGGAGACCTACGAGCAGTACTTC
12 . . TRBJ2-7 TRBV5-1 CASSSSRYEQYF TGCGCCAGCAGCTCAAGCAGATACGAGCAGTACTTC
15 . . TRBJ2-5 TRBV5-1 CASSLAPGEGETQYF TGCGCCAGCAGCTTGGCCCCAGGGGAAGGAGAGACCCAGTACTTC
15 TRBD1 . TRBJ1-5 TRBV6-6 CASSYRGTVHQPQHF TGTGCCAGCAGTTACCGAGGGACAGTCCATCAGCCCCAGCATTTT
15 . once TRBJ2-1 TRBV5-1 CASSLGLATYNEQFF TGCGCCAGCAGCTTGGGCCTAGCGACCTACAATGAGCAGTTCTTC
14 . . TRBJ2-7 TRBV28 CASSPIQGVGAQYF TGTGCCAGCAGTCCAATACAGGGAGTAGGGGCCCAGTACTTC
15 TRBD2 . TRBJ2-7 TRBV7-2 CASRVTSGSPYEQYF TGTGCCAGCAGGGTGACTAGCGGCTCGCCCTACGAGCAGTACTTC
13 . . TRBJ2-5 TRBV28 CASSFSGEETQYF TGTGCCAGCAGTTTTTCCGGGGAAGAGACCCAGTACTTC
16 TRBD2 . TRBJ2-5 TRBV7-2 CASSLKSGNQEETQYF TGTGCCAGCAGCTTGAAAAGCGGGAACCAGGAAGAGACCCAGTACTTC
14 . . TRBJ2-2 TRBV4-2 CASSPSVDTGELFF TGTGCCAGCAGCCCTAGCGTCGACACCGGGGAGCTGTTTTTT
13 TRBD1 . TRBJ1-1 TRBV6-6 CASSFRGQLEAFF TGTGCCAGCAGTTTCCGGGGACAGTTGGAAGCTTTCTTT
13 TRBD2 . TRBJ2-2 TRBV19 CAIGSGSTGELFF TGTGCCATAGGGAGCGGGAGCACCGGGGAGCTGTTTTTT
17 TRBD2 . TRBJ2-3 TRBV19 CASSYAGGPGGWDTQYF TGTGCCAGCAGTTATGCGGGAGGGCCTGGTGGTTGGGATACGCAGTATTTT